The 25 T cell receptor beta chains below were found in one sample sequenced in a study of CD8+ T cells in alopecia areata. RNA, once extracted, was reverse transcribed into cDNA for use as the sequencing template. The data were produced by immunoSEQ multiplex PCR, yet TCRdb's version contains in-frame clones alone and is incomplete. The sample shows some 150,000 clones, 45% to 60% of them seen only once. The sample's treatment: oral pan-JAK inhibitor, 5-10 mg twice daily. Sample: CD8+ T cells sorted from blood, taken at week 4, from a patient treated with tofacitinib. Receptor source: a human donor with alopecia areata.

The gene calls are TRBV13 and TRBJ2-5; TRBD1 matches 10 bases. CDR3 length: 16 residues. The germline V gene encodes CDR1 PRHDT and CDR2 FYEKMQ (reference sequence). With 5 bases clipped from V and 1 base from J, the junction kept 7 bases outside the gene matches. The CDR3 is CASSEMTGGRQETQYF. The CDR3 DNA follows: TGTGCCAGCAGCGAAATGACAGGGGGCCGCCAAGAGACCCAGTACTTC.

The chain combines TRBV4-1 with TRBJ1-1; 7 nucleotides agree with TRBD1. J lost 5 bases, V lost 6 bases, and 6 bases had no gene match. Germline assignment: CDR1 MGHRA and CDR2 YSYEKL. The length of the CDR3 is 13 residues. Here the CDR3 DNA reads TGCGCCAGCAGGGCGACAGGGTGGACTGAAGCTTTCTTT. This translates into CASRATGWTEAFF.

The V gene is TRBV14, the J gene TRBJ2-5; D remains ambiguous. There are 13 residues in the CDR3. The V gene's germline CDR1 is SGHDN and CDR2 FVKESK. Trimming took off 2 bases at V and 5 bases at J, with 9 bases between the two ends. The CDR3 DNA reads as TGTGCCAGCAGCCAAACGGGCAGCGAGACCCAGTACTTC. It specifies CASSQTGSETQYF.

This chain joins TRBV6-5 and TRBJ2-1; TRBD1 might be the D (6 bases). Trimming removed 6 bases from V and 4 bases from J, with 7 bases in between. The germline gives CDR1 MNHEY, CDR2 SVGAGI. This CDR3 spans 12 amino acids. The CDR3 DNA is TGTGCCAGCAGGGACAGTTACAATGAGCAGTTCTTC. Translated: CASRDSYNEQFF.

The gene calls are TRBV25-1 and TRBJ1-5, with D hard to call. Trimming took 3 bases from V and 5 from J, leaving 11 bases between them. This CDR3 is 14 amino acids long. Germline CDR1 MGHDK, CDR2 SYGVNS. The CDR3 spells CASSDGPGDQPQHF. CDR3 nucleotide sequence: TGTGCCAGCAGTGACGGTCCGGGAGATCAGCCCCAGCATTTT. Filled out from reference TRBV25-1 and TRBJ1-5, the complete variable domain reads EADIYQTPRYLVIGTGKKITLECSQTMGHDKMYWYQQDPGMELHLIHYSYGVNSTEKGDLSSESTVSRIRTEHFPLTLESARPSHTSQYLCASSDGPGDQPQHFGDGTRLSIL.

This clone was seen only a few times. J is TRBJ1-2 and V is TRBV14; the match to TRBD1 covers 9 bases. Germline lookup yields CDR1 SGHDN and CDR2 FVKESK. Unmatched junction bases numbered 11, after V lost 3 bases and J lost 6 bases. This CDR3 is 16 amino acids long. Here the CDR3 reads CASSQLLTGGADGYTF. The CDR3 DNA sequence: TGTGCCAGCAGCCAGCTATTAACAGGGGGCGCGGATGGCTACACCTTC.

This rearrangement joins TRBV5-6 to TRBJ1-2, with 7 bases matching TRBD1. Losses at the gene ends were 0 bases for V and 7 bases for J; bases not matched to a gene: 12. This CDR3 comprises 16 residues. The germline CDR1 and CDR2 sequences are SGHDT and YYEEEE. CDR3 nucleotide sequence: TGTGCCAGCAGCTTGGCCCAGAAGGGGGCCACCGGTGGCTACACCTTC. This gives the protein CASSLAQKGATGGYTF.

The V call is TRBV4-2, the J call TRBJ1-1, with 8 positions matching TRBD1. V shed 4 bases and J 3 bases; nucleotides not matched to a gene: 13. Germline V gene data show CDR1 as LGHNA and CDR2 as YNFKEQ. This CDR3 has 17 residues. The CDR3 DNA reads TGTGCCAGCAGCCCAGTGGAGGGCAGGGGGCTGGACACTGAAGCTTTCTTT. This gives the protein CASSPVEGRGLDTEAFF.

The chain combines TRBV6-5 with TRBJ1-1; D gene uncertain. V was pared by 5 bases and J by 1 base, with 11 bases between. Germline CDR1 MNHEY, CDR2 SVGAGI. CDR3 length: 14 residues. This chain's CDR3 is CASSHFVENTEAFF. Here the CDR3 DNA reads TGTGCCAGCAGTCACTTCGTGGAGAACACTGAAGCTTTCTTT.

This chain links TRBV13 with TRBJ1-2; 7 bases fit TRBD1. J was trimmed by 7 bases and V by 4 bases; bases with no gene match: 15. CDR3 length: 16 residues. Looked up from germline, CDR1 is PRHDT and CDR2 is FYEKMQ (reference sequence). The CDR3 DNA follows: TGTGCCAGCAGCTCCGGGACAGCTGGAATGGATATTGGCTACACCTTC. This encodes CASSSGTAGMDIGYTF.

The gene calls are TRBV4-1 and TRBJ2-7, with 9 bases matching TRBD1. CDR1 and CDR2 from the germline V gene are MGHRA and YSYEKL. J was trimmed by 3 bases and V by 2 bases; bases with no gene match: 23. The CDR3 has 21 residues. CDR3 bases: TGCGCCAGCAGCCAAAGGCCGCTCGCTCTCTACCGAGGACAGGGGTTCTACGAGCAGTACTTC. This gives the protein CASSQRPLALYRGQGFYEQYF.

The CDR3 DNA follows: TGTGCCAGCAGCTGGACTAACACCGGGGAGCTGTTTTTT. It yields the protein CASSWTNTGELFF. The chain joins TRBV11-2 to TRBJ2-2, with a possible D match to TRBD2 (5 bases). Per the germline V gene, CDR1 is SGHAT and CDR2 is FQNNGV. The ends were cut back, 4 bases at V and 2 bases at J, with 5 bases in the middle. This CDR3 contains 13 residues.

The CDR3 nucleotides are TGTGCCAGCAGTGGAGGGGGGAACTCCCCGAGTGAGCAGTTCTTC. This translates into CASSGGGNSPSEQFF. The chain couples TRBV6-5 to TRBJ2-1, with D perhaps matching TRBD1 or TRBD2 (6 bases each). Germline CDR1 reads MNHEY; CDR2 reads SVGAGI. This CDR3 region has 15 residues. V dropped 5 bases and J dropped 9 bases, with 20 bases sitting between them.

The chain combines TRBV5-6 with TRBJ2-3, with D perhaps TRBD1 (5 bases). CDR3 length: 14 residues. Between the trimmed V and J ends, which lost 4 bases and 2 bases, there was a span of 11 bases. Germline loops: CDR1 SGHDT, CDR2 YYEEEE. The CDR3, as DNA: TGTGCCAGCAGCCAGGACACTACCACAGATACGCAGTATTTT. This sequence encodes CASSQDTTTDTQYF.

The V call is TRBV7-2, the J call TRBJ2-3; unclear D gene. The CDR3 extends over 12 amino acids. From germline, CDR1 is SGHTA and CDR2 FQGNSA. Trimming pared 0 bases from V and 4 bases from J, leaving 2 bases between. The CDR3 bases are TGTGCCAGCAGCTTAGCACCAGATACGCAGTATTTT. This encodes CASSLAPDTQYF.

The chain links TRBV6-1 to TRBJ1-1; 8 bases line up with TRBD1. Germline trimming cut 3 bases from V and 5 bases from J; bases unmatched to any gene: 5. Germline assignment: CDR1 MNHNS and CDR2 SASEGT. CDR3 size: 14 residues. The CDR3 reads CASSDETGVTEAFF. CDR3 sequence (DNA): TGTGCCAGCAGTGACGAGACAGGGGTTACTGAAGCTTTCTTT.

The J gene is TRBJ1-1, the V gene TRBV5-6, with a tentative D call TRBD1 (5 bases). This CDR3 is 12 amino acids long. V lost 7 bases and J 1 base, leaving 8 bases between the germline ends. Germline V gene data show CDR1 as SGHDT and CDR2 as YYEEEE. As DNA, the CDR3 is TGTGCCAGCCACGACAGGAACACTGAAGCTTTCTTT. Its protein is CASHDRNTEAFF.

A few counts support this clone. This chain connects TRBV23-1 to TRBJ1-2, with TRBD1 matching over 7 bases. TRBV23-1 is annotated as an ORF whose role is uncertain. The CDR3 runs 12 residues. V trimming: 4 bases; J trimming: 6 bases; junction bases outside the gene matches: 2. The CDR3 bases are TGCGCCAGCAGTCTTCAGGGGGATGGCTACACCTTC. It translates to CASSLQGDGYTF.

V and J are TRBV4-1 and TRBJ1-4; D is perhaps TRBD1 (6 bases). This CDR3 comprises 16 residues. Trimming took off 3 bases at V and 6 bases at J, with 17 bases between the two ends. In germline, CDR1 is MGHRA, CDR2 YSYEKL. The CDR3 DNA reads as TGCGCCAGCAGCCACCGAATCCGGACAGTTGATGAAAAACTGTTTTTT. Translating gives CASSHRIRTVDEKLFF.

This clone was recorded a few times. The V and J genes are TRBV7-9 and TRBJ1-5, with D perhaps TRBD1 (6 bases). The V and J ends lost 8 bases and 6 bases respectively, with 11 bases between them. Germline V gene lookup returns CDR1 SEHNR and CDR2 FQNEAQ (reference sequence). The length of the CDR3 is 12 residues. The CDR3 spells CASARGGQPQHF. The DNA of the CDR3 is TGTGCCAGCGCCAGGGGAGGTCAGCCCCAGCATTTT.

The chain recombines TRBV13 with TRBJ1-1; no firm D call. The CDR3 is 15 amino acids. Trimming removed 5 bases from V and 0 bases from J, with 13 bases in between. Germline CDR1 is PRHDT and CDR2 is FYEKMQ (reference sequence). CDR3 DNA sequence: TGTGCCAGCAGCCTCGCTGAAGAACTGAACACTGAAGCTTTCTTT. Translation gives CASSLAEELNTEAFF.

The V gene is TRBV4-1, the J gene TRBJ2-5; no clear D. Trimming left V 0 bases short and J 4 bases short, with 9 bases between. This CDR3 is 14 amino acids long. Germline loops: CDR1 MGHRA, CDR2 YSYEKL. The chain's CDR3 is CASSQEGPRETQYF. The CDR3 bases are TGCGCCAGCAGCCAAGAAGGGCCCCGAGAGACCCAGTACTTC.

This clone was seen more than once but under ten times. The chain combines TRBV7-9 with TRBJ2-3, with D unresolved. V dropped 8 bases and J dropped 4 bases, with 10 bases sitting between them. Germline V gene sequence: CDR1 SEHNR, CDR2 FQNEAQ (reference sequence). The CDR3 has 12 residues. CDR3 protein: CASCERPDTQYF. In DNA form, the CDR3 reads TGTGCCAGCTGCGAGAGGCCAGATACGCAGTATTTT.

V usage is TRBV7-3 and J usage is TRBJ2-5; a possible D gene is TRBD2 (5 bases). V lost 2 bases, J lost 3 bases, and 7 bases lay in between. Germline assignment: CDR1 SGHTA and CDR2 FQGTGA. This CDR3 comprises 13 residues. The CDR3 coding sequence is TGTGCCAGCAGCTTATTGGGAGAAGAGACCCAGTACTTC. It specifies CASSLLGEETQYF.

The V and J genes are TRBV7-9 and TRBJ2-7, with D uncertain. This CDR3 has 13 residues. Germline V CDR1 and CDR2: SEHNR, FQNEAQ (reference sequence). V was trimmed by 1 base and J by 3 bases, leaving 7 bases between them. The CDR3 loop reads CASSLEGYYEQYF. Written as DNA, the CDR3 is TGTGCCAGCAGCTTAGAAGGGTACTACGAGCAGTACTTC.